This entry lists 19 T cell receptor beta chains sequenced from one sample in a study of T-cell memory formation after mild COVID-19 (dated by TCRdb to about 2021). The library was made by 5' RACE. The data were produced on an Illumina NovaSeq 6000. TCRdb itself trimmed the public reads at Q25 with fastp, ran MiXCR and retained productive beta chains. One record per CDR3 amino acid sequence lists the most common genes and DNA. Within this sample are roughly 240,000 distinct CDR3 sequences, with roughly 15% of them counted one time only. Around 23% of the sample is taken by the ten largest. The material sequenced was PBMCs or a T cell subset sorted from them (not recorded which). These receptors originate from a man between 18 and 35 years old who had mild COVID-19 (a few samples of this study predate the infection). The sample titles of this study are shuffled in the database, so cell type and time point are left out; the donor was told from shared clones.

The V gene is TRBV4-1, the J gene TRBJ2-5; 15 nucleotides line up with TRBD2. The CDR3 totals 18 residues. Germline CDR1 is MGHRA and CDR2 is YSYEKL. Trimming removed 4 bases from V and 4 bases from J; junction bases left unmatched: 10. In nucleotides, the CDR3 is TGCGCCAGCAGCCGACTAGGACTAGCGGGGGGGCAACGAGAGACCCAGTACTTC. This encodes CASSRLGLAGGQRETQYF.

This clonotype has just a few counts. The rearrangement links TRBV6-2 or TRBV6-3 to TRBJ2-1, with D possibly called TRBD1 or TRBD2 (6 bases each). The V and J ends lost 5 bases and 10 bases respectively, with 9 bases between them. The CDR3 totals 11 residues. Germline loops: CDR1 MNHEY, CDR2 SVGEGT. DNA for the CDR3: TGTGCCAGCAGTCGGGGGCCCGAGCAGTTCTTC. Protein product: CASSRGPEQFF.

This clonotype was seen at least ten times. V gene TRBV7-2 combines with J gene TRBJ2-7; 10 nucleotides agree with TRBD1. V trimming: 3 bases; J trimming: 3 bases; junction bases outside the gene matches: 2. Germline V CDR1 and CDR2: SGHTA, FQGNSA. This CDR3 has 14 residues. The CDR3 sequence: CASSFGQGGYEQYF. The CDR3 region has the DNA TGTGCCAGCAGCTTCGGACAGGGGGGCTACGAGCAGTACTTC.

This clonotype has only a few counts. The chain links TRBV5-1 to TRBJ2-1, with TRBD2 as a possible D gene (6 bases). Germline V gene data show CDR1 as SGHRS and CDR2 as YFSETQ. V lost 6 bases and J lost 1, with 8 bases in between. The CDR3 is 13 amino acids. CDR3 sequence: CASKEGSYNEQFF. The DNA for the CDR3 is TGCGCCAGCAAGGAGGGGTCCTACAATGAGCAGTTCTTC.

CDR3 sequence: CASSGTVTTDTQYF. The CDR3 region has the DNA TGTGCCAGCAGCGGGACAGTTACCACAGATACGCAGTATTTT. This chain connects TRBV12-3 or TRBV12-4 to TRBJ2-3; TRBD1 matches 7 bases. The CDR3 covers 14 residues. J was trimmed by 2 bases and V by 6 bases; bases with no gene match: 5.

This clonotype was recorded only once. This rearrangement joins TRBV3-1 to TRBJ1-1; no definite D call. From germline, CDR1 is LGHDT and CDR2 YNNKEL (reference sequence). This CDR3 has 16 residues. V was clipped by 2 bases and J by 5 bases, with 18 bases between them. Here the CDR3 DNA reads TGTGCCAGCAGCCAATATATGGCCAGCCCGCGGACTGAAGCTTTCTTT. It specifies CASSQYMASPRTEAFF.

This sequence joins TRBV5-1 and TRBJ2-1; 12 nucleotides align to TRBD2. The CDR3 covers 16 residues. Germline V lookup: CDR1 SGHRS, CDR2 YFSETQ. The V segment lost 0 bases and the J segment 9 bases; nucleotides outside the gene matches: 7. The CDR3 DNA sequence: TGCGCCAGCAGCTTGGCTAGCGGGGGGGTTAAGGGTGAGCAGTTCTTC. It encodes CASSLASGGVKGEQFF.

The chain carries TRBV6-4 and TRBJ2-2; D might be TRBD1 (5 bases). CDR1 is MRHNA and CDR2 is SNTAGT in the germline V gene. The CDR3 spans 13 residues. Trimming shortened V by 6 bases and J by 8 bases, and 13 bases separated the two germline ends. Here the CDR3 DNA reads TGTGCCAGCAGCCGACAGATGGCAGGGGAGCTGTTTTTT. Residues: CASSRQMAGELFF.

The gene calls are TRBV4-1 and TRBJ2-2; 9 bases are shared with TRBD2. The CDR3 is 15 amino acids. CDR1 and CDR2 from the germline V gene are MGHRA and YSYEKL. V dropped 0 bases and J dropped 8; count of bases not matched to a gene: 4. The CDR3 protein is CASSQEGGGAGELFF. DNA for the CDR3: TGCGCCAGCAGCCAAGAAGGCGGGGGGGCGGGGGAGCTGTTTTTT.

This clonotype was seen only a few times. The rearrangement links TRBV28 to TRBJ1-2; D is ambiguous. The CDR3 spans 13 residues. V was pared by 7 bases and J by 7 bases, with 16 bases between. Germline values: CDR1 MDHEN, CDR2 SYDVKM. CDR3 DNA sequence: TGTGCCAGCATAACGGGCGAAAACCTTGGCTACACCTTC. Translating gives CASITGENLGYTF.

This clonotype was picked up many times. V gene TRBV5-1 combines with J gene TRBJ1-1; 12 bases map to TRBD1. The CDR3 runs 15 residues. Trimming at V came to 4 bases and at J to 5 bases, leaving 6 bases not matched to a gene. Germline V lookup: CDR1 SGHRS, CDR2 YFSETQ. The CDR3 region has the DNA TGCGCCAGCAGCACCGGGACAGGGGGCTCGACTGAAGCTTTCTTT. Protein product: CASSTGTGGSTEAFF.

This clonotype was counted only a few times. V and J are TRBV4-1 and TRBJ2-7, with 9 bases lining up with TRBD2. Germline V gene data show CDR1 as MGHRA and CDR2 as YSYEKL. There are 17 residues in the CDR3. Trimming removed 0 bases from V and 3 bases from J; junction bases left unmatched: 9. The CDR3 loop reads CASSQDSYSGGRYEQYF. The CDR3 DNA follows: TGCGCCAGCAGCCAAGATTCCTATAGCGGGGGACGCTACGAGCAGTACTTC.

This clonotype occurred many times. The genes are TRBV14 and TRBJ2-1; D is perhaps TRBD2 (6 bases). This CDR3 has 14 residues. Trimming left V 6 bases short and J 9 bases short, with 18 bases between. Germline V CDR1 and CDR2: SGHDN, FVKESK. CDR3 region: CASSSGEGYGEQFF. Here the CDR3 DNA reads TGTGCCAGCAGTTCGGGAGAAGGGTACGGTGAGCAGTTCTTC.

This clonotype was seen more than once but under ten times. The CDR3 here is CASSLTSGSPSYEQYV. The CDR3 DNA reads as TGTGCCAGCAGCTTAACTTCAGGGTCCCCCTCCTACGAGCAGTACGTC. The chain uses TRBV11-2 and TRBJ2-7; D may be TRBD1 (5 bases). V gave up 2 bases and J gave up 0 bases, with 14 bases separating them. This CDR3 comprises 16 residues. The germline V gene has CDR1 SGHAT and CDR2 FQNNGV.

The chain carries TRBV7-2 and TRBJ2-1; the D is unclear. CDR1 is SGHTA, CDR2 FQGNSA, per germline. The CDR3 consists of 15 residues. V was pared by 6 bases and J by 0 bases, with 12 bases between. The CDR3 DNA reads TGTGCCAGCAGGCACACGCAACACTCCTACAATGAGCAGTTCTTC. Translation: CASRHTQHSYNEQFF.

This clonotype was counted only a few times. This chain connects TRBV2 to TRBJ2-4; TRBD2 matches at 8 bases. Germline V lookup: CDR1 SNHLY, CDR2 FYNNEI. J was trimmed by 0 bases and V by 2 bases; bases with no gene match: 9. CDR3 length equals 18 residues. CDR3 bases: TGTGCCAGCAGTGAACCTCGCGGGGGGAACGTAGCCAAAAACATTCAGTACTTC. Its protein product is CASSEPRGGNVAKNIQYF.

The chain uses TRBV15 and TRBJ2-2, with D unclear. This CDR3 is built from 12 residues. Trimming cost V 1 base and J 6 bases, with 3 bases left between them. Germline V gene data show CDR1 as LNHNV and CDR2 as YYDKDF (reference sequence). CDR3 bases: TGTGCCACCAGCAGAGTAGCCGGGGAGCTGTTTTTT. Amino acids: CATSRVAGELFF.

V and J are TRBV6-2 or TRBV6-3 and TRBJ1-1; 8 bases fit TRBD1. Germline CDR1 and CDR2: MNHEY and SVGEGT. The junction had 11 bases not matched to a gene; V was cut back by 0 bases and J by 5 bases. The CDR3 contains 17 residues. Here the CDR3 reads CASSYSRQGAEWTEAFF. The CDR3 coding sequence is TGTGCCAGCAGTTACTCGAGGCAGGGGGCGGAGTGGACTGAAGCTTTCTTT.

The CDR3 region is CASSTGASYEQYF. CDR3 sequence (DNA): TGTGCCAGCAGCACAGGGGCGTCCTACGAGCAGTACTTC. The V call is TRBV7-2, the J call TRBJ2-7, with 7 bases matching TRBD1. The CDR3 is 13 amino acids. Trimming took 5 bases from V and 1 from J; bases not matched to a gene: 2. The germline V gene has CDR1 SGHTA and CDR2 FQGNSA.